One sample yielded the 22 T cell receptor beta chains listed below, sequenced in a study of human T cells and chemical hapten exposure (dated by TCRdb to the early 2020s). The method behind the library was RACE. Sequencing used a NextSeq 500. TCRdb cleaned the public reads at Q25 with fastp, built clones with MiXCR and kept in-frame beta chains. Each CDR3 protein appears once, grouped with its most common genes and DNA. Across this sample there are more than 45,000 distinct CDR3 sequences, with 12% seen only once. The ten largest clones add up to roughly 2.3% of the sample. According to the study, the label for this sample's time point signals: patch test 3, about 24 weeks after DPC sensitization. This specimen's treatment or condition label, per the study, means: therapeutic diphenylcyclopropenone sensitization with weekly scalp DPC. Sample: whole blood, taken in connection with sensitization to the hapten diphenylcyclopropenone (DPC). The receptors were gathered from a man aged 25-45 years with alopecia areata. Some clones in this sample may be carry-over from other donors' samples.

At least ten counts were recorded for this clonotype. CDR3 sequence (DNA): TGTGCCAGCAAGGAACAGGGATACATTCCGACCTACGAGCAGTACTTC. Its translation: CASKEQGYIPTYEQYF. This sequence joins TRBV7-8 and TRBJ2-7, with a weak D call TRBD1 (6 bases). In germline, CDR1 is SGHVS, CDR2 FQNEAQ. Trimming shortened V by 7 bases and J by 2 bases, and 21 bases separated the two germline ends. This CDR3 is 16 amino acids long.

CDR3 DNA sequence: TGTGCCAGCACCCTAGAACAGCGCTTGAACTATGGCTACACCTTC. Amino acids: CASTLEQRLNYGYTF. The gene calls are TRBV2 and TRBJ1-2; D is unresolved. The CDR3 totals 15 residues. Trimming left V 7 bases short and J 2 bases short, with 17 bases between. CDR1 and CDR2 (germline): SNHLY, FYNNEI.

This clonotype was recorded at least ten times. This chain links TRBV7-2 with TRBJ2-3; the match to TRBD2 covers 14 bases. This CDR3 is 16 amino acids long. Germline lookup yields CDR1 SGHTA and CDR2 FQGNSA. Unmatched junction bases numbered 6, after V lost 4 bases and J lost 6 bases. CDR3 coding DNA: TGTGCCAGCAGCTCTTGGACTAGCGGGGGGAAGGATACGCAGTATTTT. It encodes CASSSWTSGGKDTQYF.

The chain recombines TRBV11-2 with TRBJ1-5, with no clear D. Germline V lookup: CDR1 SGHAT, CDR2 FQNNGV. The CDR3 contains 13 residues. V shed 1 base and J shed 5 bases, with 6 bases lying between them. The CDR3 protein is CASSLGFDQPQHF. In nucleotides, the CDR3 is TGTGCCAGCAGCTTAGGTTTCGATCAGCCCCAGCATTTT.

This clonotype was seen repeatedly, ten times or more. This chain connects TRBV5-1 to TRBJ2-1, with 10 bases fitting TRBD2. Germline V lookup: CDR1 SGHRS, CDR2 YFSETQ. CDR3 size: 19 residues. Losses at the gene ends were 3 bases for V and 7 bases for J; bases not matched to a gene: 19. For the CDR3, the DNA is TGCGCCAGCAGCTCCATTCCCCTGGCAAGCGGGGGGGCAGTGAATGAGCAGTTCTTC. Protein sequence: CASSSIPLASGGAVNEQFF.

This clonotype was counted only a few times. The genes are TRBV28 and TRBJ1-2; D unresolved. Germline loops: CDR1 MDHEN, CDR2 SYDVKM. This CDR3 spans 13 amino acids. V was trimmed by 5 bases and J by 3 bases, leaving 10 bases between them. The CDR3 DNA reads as TGTGCCAGCAGTCTCGCGGCCGACTATGGCTACACCTTC. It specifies CASSLAADYGYTF.

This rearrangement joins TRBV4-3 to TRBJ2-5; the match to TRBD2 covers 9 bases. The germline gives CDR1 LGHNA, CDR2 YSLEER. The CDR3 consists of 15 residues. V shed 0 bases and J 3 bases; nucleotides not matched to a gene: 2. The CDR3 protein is CASSQEASGEETQYF. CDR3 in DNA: TGCGCCAGCAGCCAAGAAGCTAGCGGGGAAGAGACCCAGTACTTC.

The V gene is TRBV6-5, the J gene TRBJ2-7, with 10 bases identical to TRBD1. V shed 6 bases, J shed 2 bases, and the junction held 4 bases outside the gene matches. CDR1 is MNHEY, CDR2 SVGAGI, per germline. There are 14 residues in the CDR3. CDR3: CASRLGQGTYEQYF. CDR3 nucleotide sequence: TGTGCCAGCAGGTTGGGACAGGGGACCTACGAGCAGTACTTC.

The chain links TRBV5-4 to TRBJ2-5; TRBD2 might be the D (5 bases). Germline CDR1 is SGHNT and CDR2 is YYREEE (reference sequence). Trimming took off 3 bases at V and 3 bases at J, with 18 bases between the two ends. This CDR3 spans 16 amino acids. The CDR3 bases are TGTGCCAGCAGCTCCCCCCCCCCGGGGAAAAAAGAGACCCAGTACTTC. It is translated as CASSSPPPGKKETQYF.

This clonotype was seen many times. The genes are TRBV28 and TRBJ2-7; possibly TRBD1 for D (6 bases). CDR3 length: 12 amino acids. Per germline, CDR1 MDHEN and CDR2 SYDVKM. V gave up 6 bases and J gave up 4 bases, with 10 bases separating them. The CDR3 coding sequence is TGTGCCAGCAGAGGGGGTCCGTACGAGCAGTACTTC. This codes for CASRGGPYEQYF.

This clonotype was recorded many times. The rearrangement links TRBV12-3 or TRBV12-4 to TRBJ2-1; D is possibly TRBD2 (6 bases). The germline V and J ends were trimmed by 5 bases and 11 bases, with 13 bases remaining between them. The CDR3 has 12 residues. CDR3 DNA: TGTGCCAGCAGTCCCTCCGGGAGTAAGCAGTTCTTC. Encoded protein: CASSPSGSKQFF.

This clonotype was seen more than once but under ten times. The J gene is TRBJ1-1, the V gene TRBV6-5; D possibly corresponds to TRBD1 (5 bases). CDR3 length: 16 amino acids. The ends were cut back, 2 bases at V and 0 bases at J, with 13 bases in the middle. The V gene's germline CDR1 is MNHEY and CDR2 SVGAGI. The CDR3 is CASSYDTGDMNTEAFF. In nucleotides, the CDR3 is TGTGCCAGCAGTTACGACACAGGAGATATGAACACTGAAGCTTTCTTT.

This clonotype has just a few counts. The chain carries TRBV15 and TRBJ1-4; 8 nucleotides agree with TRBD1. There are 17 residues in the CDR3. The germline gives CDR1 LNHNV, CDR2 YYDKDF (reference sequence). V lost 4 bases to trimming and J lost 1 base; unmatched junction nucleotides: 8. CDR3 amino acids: CATSIFPTGGTNEKLFF. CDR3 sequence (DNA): TGTGCCACCAGCATCTTCCCTACAGGGGGAACTAATGAAAAACTGTTTTTT.

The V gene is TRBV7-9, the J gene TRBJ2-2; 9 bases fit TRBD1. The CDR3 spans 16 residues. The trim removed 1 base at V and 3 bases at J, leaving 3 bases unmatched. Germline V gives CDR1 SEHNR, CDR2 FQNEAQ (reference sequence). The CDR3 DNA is TGTGCCAGCAGCTTAGACAGGGGGCTCGACACCGGGGAGCTGTTTTTT. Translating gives CASSLDRGLDTGELFF.

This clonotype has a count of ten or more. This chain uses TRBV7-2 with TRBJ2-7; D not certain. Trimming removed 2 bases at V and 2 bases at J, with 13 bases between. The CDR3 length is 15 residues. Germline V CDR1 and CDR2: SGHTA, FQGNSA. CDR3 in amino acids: CASSLRRDRAYEQYF. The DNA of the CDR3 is TGTGCCAGCAGCTTAAGGCGCGACCGTGCCTACGAGCAGTACTTC.

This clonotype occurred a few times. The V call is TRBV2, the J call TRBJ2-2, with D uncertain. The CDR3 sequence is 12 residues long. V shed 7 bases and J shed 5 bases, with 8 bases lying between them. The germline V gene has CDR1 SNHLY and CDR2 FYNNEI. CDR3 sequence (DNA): TGTGCCAGCACCCTGTCGACCGGGGAGCTGTTTTTT. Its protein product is CASTLSTGELFF.

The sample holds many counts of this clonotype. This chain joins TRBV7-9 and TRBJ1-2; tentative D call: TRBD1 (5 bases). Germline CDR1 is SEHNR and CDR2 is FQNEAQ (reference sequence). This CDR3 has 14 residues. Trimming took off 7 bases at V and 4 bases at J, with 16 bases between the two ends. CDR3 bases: TGTGCCAGCAAAGCGCTGGGGGACGTCTATGGCTACACCTTC. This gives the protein CASKALGDVYGYTF.

CDR3 nucleotides: TGCGCCAGCAGCCTCGGACAGGGGGCACCCCCCTACGAGCAGTACTTC. Translating gives CASSLGQGAPPYEQYF. V gene TRBV5-1 combines with J gene TRBJ2-7; 11 bases agree with TRBD1. The J segment lost 2 bases and the V segment lost 4 bases, leaving 8 bases of the junction unmatched. CDR1 and CDR2 (germline): SGHRS, YFSETQ. The CDR3 is 16 residues long.

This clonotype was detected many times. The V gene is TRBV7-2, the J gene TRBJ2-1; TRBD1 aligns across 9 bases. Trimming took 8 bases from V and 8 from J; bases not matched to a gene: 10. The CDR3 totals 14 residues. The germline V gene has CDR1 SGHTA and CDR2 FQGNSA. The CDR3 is CASGPGTGFHEQFF. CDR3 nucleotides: TGTGCCAGCGGGCCCGGGACAGGGTTTCATGAGCAGTTCTTC.

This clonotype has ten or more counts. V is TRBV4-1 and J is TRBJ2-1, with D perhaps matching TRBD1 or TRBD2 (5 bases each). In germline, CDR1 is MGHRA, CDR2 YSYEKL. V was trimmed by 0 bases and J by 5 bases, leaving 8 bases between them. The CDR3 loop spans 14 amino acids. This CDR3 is CASSQDTGHNEQFF. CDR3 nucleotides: TGCGCCAGCAGCCAAGATACGGGACACAATGAGCAGTTCTTC.

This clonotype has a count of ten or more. The CDR3 reads CASRDSSGANVLTF. The CDR3 DNA is TGCGCCAGCAGAGATAGCTCTGGGGCCAACGTCCTGACTTTC. The J gene is TRBJ2-6, the V gene TRBV5-1; no reliable D call. Germline CDR1 and CDR2: SGHRS and YFSETQ. Trimming shortened V by 5 bases and J by 0 bases, and 6 bases separated the two germline ends. This CDR3 comprises 14 residues.

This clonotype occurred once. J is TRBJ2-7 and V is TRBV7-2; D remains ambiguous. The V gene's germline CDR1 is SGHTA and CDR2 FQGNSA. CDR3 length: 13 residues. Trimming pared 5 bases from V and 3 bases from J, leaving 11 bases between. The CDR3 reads CASSPKSYYEQYF. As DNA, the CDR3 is TGTGCCAGCAGCCCAAAAAGCTACTACGAGCAGTACTTC.